Each of the 10 T cell receptor beta chains below was sequenced from the same sample in a study of blood T cell repertoires in COVID-19 (TCRdb year 2020). The library was generated by the immunoSEQ multiplex PCR assay. Sourced from immuneACCESS, this table was stored by TCRdb with only in-frame sequences that have V and J called. A share of the clones is absent; for the studies checked, an unresolved V gene accounts for under half, and the remainder has no known explanation. This sample holds 190,000 or so clones; 80% to 90% were observed only once. The ten largest clones capture about a tenth of the sample. Sequenced: PBMCs or T cells enriched from blood (not recorded which). The receptors originated from a man aged 18 to 29 with acute COVID-19.

V is TRBV4-1 and J is TRBJ2-1; 9 positions agree with TRBD2. CDR1 and CDR2 from the germline V gene are MGHRA and YSYEKL. This CDR3 contains 17 residues. V shed 2 bases, J shed 12 bases, and the junction held 17 bases outside the gene matches. The CDR3 region is CASSQTKTASGALPQFF. Here the CDR3 DNA reads TGCGCCAGCAGCCAAACAAAGACGGCTAGCGGGGCCCTCCCGCAGTTCTTC.

The chain combines TRBV5-5 with TRBJ1-1; tentative D call: TRBD1 (5 bases). The germline V and J ends were trimmed by 4 bases and 6 bases, with 16 bases remaining between them. Germline V lookup: CDR1 SGHKS, CDR2 YYEKEE (reference sequence). The CDR3 contains 14 residues. DNA of the CDR3: TGTGCCAGCAGCGGCCTTCAGGGTAGGGCTGAAGCTTTCTTT. Protein product: CASSGLQGRAEAFF.

Here the CDR3 reads CASTTTGGNTIYF. CDR3 sequence (DNA): TGTGCCAGCACTACTACAGGGGGGAACACCATATATTTT. The rearrangement uses TRBV28 and TRBJ1-3, with 8 bases that match TRBD1. Germline assignment: CDR1 MDHEN and CDR2 SYDVKM. The CDR3 is 13 residues long. Losses at the gene ends were 7 bases for V and 7 bases for J; bases not matched to a gene: 6.

This clone was observed a handful of times. The chain couples TRBV28 to TRBJ1-4, with D maybe TRBD1 (6 bases). The germline V and J ends were trimmed by 8 bases and 7 bases, with 14 bases remaining between them. The V gene's germline CDR1 is MDHEN and CDR2 SYDVKM. The CDR3 is 13 residues long. The CDR3: CASSTGGVEKLFF. The CDR3 coding sequence is TGTGCCAGCTCAACGGGGGGCGTTGAAAAACTGTTTTTT.

The chain employs TRBV18 and TRBJ2-3; TRBD2 might be the D (5 bases). Looked up from germline, CDR1 is KGHSH and CDR2 is LQKENI. Trimming stripped 2 bases from V and 8 bases from J, with 8 bases between. This CDR3 spans 12 amino acids. The CDR3 nucleotides are TGTGCCAGCTCACCAGAAGGAGGTACGCAGTATTTT. Its translation: CASSPEGGTQYF.

The J gene is TRBJ2-2, the V gene TRBV6-5; 7 bases align to TRBD2. Unmatched junction bases numbered 2, after V lost 1 base and J lost 0 bases. Germline-derived CDR1 and CDR2 are MNHEY and SVGAGI. This CDR3 is 16 amino acids long. Written as DNA, the CDR3 is TGTGCCAGCAGTTACTGGGAGGGGTCGAACACCGGGGAGCTGTTTTTT. Translating gives CASSYWEGSNTGELFF.

The rearrangement joins TRBV19 to TRBJ2-1; 14 nucleotides line up with TRBD2. Looked up from germline, CDR1 is LNHDA and CDR2 is SQIVND (reference sequence). V lost 5 bases to trimming and J lost 3 bases; unmatched junction nucleotides: 3. This CDR3 comprises 16 residues. The CDR3 coding sequence is TGTGCCAGTAGTCGACTAGCGGGAGGGCACTACAATGAGCAGTTCTTC. It specifies CASSRLAGGHYNEQFF.

This chain uses TRBV30 with TRBJ1-5; D is unresolved. This CDR3 spans 14 amino acids. Trimming shortened V by 3 bases and J by 11 bases, and 20 bases separated the two germline ends. The germline gives CDR1 GTSNPN, CDR2 SVGIG (reference sequence). For the CDR3, the DNA is TGTGCCTGGAGCCCTTCTGGAGGTACGAAGGCCCAGCATTTT. The encoded protein is CAWSPSGGTKAQHF. The whole variable domain, remainder taken from reference TRBV30 and TRBJ1-5, is SQTIHQWPATLVQPVGSPLSLECTVEGTSNPNLYWYRQAAGRGLQLLFYSVGIGQISSEVPQNLSASRPQDRQFILSSKKLLLSDSGFYLCAWSPSGGTKAQHFGDGTRLSIL.

The V gene is TRBV4-1, the J gene TRBJ2-2; D not certain. V lost 0 bases and J lost 0, with 8 bases in between. CDR3 length: 16 residues. Germline CDR1 MGHRA, CDR2 YSYEKL. CDR3 sequence: CASSQEGRANTGELFF. CDR3 in DNA: TGCGCCAGCAGCCAAGAGGGCAGAGCGAACACCGGGGAGCTGTTTTTT.

About this clone: The sample has other DNA sequences that encode this CDR3 too. The chain joins TRBV28 to TRBJ1-2; D perhaps matches TRBD1 (5 bases). V gave up 3 bases and J gave up 5 bases, with 7 bases separating them. CDR3 length equals 12 residues. The germline CDR1 and CDR2 sequences are MDHEN and SYDVKM. For the CDR3, the DNA is TGTGCCAGCAGTTTTCGGGGGTATGGCTACACCTTC. Translated: CASSFRGYGYTF.